The rows below give T cell receptor beta chains drawn from one sample of a study of graft-versus-host responses after intestinal transplantation. The table came from immunoSEQ multiplex PCR; TCRdb's copy has only in-frame clones and leaves some out. This sample has about 78,000 clones; 90% occur once, and the top ten carry around 4%. For these TCRs, the target antigens are not known. Sequencing was performed on unstimulated CD8+ T cells sorted from spleen or lymph node cells, taken before transplant. All receptors derive from a human donor who was the organ donor for an intestinal transplant. Both conserved end residues are part of each CDR3. D genes are given only for firm matches. Not every row has a clone size; where given, it reads once, few, many or a size class.

cdr3_nt,cdr3_aa,v_call,d_call,j_call,clone_size
TGTGCCAGCAGCTTGGAGGAGGGCTCCTACAATGAGCAGTTCTTC,CASSLEEGSYNEQFF,TRBV5-4,-,TRBJ2-1,-
TGTGCCAGCAGTTCCCAGGGATTCAGCCCTAACTATGGCTACACCTTC,CASSSQGFSPNYGYTF,TRBV28,-,TRBJ1-2,once
TGTGCCAGTAGTATCTCGGGGGGGGGCCCGGAGACCCAGTACTTC,CASSISGGGPETQYF,TRBV19,TRBD2,TRBJ2-5,-
TGTGCCAGCAGCTTAACTTGGACAGGGGCCTCAGATACGCAGTATTTT,CASSLTWTGASDTQYF,TRBV7-9,TRBD1,TRBJ2-3,-
TGTGCCAGCAGTTTGGGGGACATCCCGAACAATGAGCAGTTCTTC,CASSLGDIPNNEQFF,TRBV27,-,TRBJ2-1,few
TGTGCCAGCAGTGATGACAGGGCCTACTATGGCTACACCTTC,CASSDDRAYYGYTF,TRBV25-1,TRBD1,TRBJ1-2,-
TGTGCCAGCAGCTTGGGACAACCCGCCGCTAACTATGGCTACACCTTC,CASSLGQPAANYGYTF,TRBV5-4,-,TRBJ1-2,-
TGTGCCAGCAGTTTATTGTTCGCAGATACGCAGTATTTT,CASSLLFADTQYF,TRBV27,-,TRBJ2-3,few
TGTGCCTGGAGTGTCCTAGCGGGAGAATACAATGAGCAGTTCTTC,CAWSVLAGEYNEQFF,TRBV30,TRBD2,TRBJ2-1,-
TGTGCCAGCAGCTTACAAGGGACAGGGATGGGCAAAAACATTCAGTACTTC,CASSLQGTGMGKNIQYF,TRBV7-9,TRBD1,TRBJ2-4,-
TGTGCCAGCAGTACCGGGACAGGGATGAACACTGAAGCTTTCTTT,CASSTGTGMNTEAFF,TRBV2,TRBD1,TRBJ1-1,-
TGTGCCAGCAGCGCGGACAGGGGATATGGCTACACCTTC,CASSADRGYGYTF,TRBV5-4,TRBD1,TRBJ1-2,-
TGTGCCAGTAGTATAGGACCCAGCGACGGTGAGCAGTTCTTC,CASSIGPSDGEQFF,TRBV19,-,TRBJ2-1,-
TGTGCCAGCAGCGTAGGACAGGACTATGGCTACACCTTC,CASSVGQDYGYTF,TRBV9,-,TRBJ1-2,-
TGTGCCAGCAGTCCGGGACTAGCGGGGGCTGCGCAGTATTTT,CASSPGLAGAAQYF,TRBV27,TRBD2,TRBJ2-3,-
TGTGCCAGCAGTGATGAGCGGGGAAGAGAGACCCAGTACTTC,CASSDERGRETQYF,TRBV2,TRBD2,TRBJ2-5,-
TGCGCCAGCAGCTTTTCCCCGGCCGGAGGGACCTGGGGCACCGGGGAGCTGTTTTTT,CASSFSPAGGTWGTGELFF,TRBV5-1,-,TRBJ2-2,once
TGCGCCAGCAGCCAAGAGACAGGGGAGGGTGGCTACACCTTC,CASSQETGEGGYTF,TRBV4-3,TRBD1,TRBJ1-2,-
TGCAGCGTTGAGTCCGGACGGGGAATCCAAGAGACCCAGTACTTC,CSVESGRGIQETQYF,TRBV29-1,-,TRBJ2-5,-
TGTGCCAGTAGTATAGAACTCTATAATTCACCCCTCCACTTT,CASSIELYNSPLHF,TRBV19,-,TRBJ1-6,-
TGCAGCGTACCAAGAACCCCGGGACTCTACAATGAGCAGTTCTTC,CSVPRTPGLYNEQFF,TRBV29-1,-,TRBJ2-1,-
TGTGCCAGCAGTGACCAGGCCAGGGGGCCTAATTCACCCCTCCACTTT,CASSDQARGPNSPLHF,TRBV6-4,TRBD1,TRBJ1-6,few
TGTGCCAGCATCCACGGCGGACAGGGGGTAATTAGATGCTATGGCTACACCTTC,CASIHGGQGVIRCYGYTF,TRBV27,TRBD1,TRBJ1-2,-
TGTGCCAGCAGTGAGGGCCAGGGGTTCAACTATGGCTACACCTTC,CASSEGQGFNYGYTF,TRBV2,-,TRBJ1-2,-
TGCGCCACCTCCGGGGGGGCCTACAATGAGCAGTTCTTC,CATSGGAYNEQFF,TRBV5-1,TRBD2,TRBJ2-1,-
TGTGCCAGCAGTACTAGCGGGGGACCAGATACGCAGTATTTT,CASSTSGGPDTQYF,TRBV6-5,TRBD2,TRBJ2-3,-
TGTGCCAGCAGTGGAGGGACAGTGTCGCCCCTCCACTTT,CASSGGTVSPLHF,TRBV25-1,TRBD1,TRBJ1-6,-
TGTGCCAGCAGTGAGGCGGGGGGGACAGATACGCAGTATTTT,CASSEAGGTDTQYF,TRBV6-4,TRBD2,TRBJ2-3,few
TGTGCCAGCAGCCTCAGGACAGGGTTGGTTGATGGCTACACCTTC,CASSLRTGLVDGYTF,TRBV9,TRBD1,TRBJ1-2,-
TGTGCCAGCAGCGACCAGACTGGGACAGCGAACACCGGGGAGCTGTTTTTT,CASSDQTGTANTGELFF,TRBV4-2,TRBD1,TRBJ2-2,-
TGCGCCAGCAGCTCAACGGGGGAAAAGGTCAATGAGCAGTTCTTC,CASSSTGEKVNEQFF,TRBV5-1,-,TRBJ2-1,-
TGCGCCAGCAGCCAAGTCAGTGCGGGCGATATGACTTATAGCAATCAGCCCCAGCATTTT,CASSQVSAGDMTYSNQPQHF,TRBV4-1,-,TRBJ1-5,-
TGTGCCAGCAGCATGGACAGGTACACAGATACGCAGTATTTT,CASSMDRYTDTQYF,TRBV11-2,TRBD1,TRBJ2-3,-
TGCAGCGTTGAAGATCTTGGACAGGGGGCTATTAACTATGGCTACACCTTC,CSVEDLGQGAINYGYTF,TRBV29-1,TRBD1,TRBJ1-2,-
TGTGCCAGCAGTACTAGTTACACTGAAGCTTTCTTT,CASSTSYTEAFF,TRBV6-1,-,TRBJ1-1,-
TGCAGCGTTCCACAGGGGAGAGCTGAAGCTTTCTTT,CSVPQGRAEAFF,TRBV29-1,TRBD1,TRBJ1-1,-
TGCGCCAGCAGCTTAAGCGGTGGAGGGGTATATGGCTACACCTTC,CASSLSGGGVYGYTF,TRBV5-1,-,TRBJ1-2,once
TGTGCCAGCAGCGCCGGAAGAGGGCCAGGGGGCGCGAAAAGGGGACAGCAGCCCCAGCATTTT,CASSAGRGPGGAKRGQQPQHF,TRBV2,TRBD1,TRBJ1-5,once
TGTGCCAGCAGCTTGGGATCGCGGGCAACTAATGAAAAACTGTTTTTT,CASSLGSRATNEKLFF,TRBV5-5,-,TRBJ1-4,-
TGCGCCAGCAGCCAAGATCTTGCAACAAGTAATTCACCCCTCCACTTT,CASSQDLATSNSPLHF,TRBV4-3,-,TRBJ1-6,few
TGTGCCAGCAGGTTTGGACAGGGTTGGAACTATGGCTACACCTTC,CASRFGQGWNYGYTF,TRBV28,TRBD1,TRBJ1-2,-
TGTGCCACCAGCAGAGATGGGGGGATCGGGGAGCTGTTTTTT,CATSRDGGIGELFF,TRBV15,-,TRBJ2-2,once
TGTGCCAGCAGTTTAAGCACTAGCGGGACCGGGGAGCTGTTTTTT,CASSLSTSGTGELFF,TRBV27,TRBD2,TRBJ2-2,-
TGTGCCAGCATACTTGGACAGCACACAGATACGCAGTATTTT,CASILGQHTDTQYF,TRBV6-1,-,TRBJ2-3,-
TGTGCCAGCAGCTTGTTGGGTTCCCAGGAGGGAACAGATACGCAGTATTTT,CASSLLGSQEGTDTQYF,TRBV5-6,-,TRBJ2-3,-
TGTGCCAGCAGCCCACTCACGGGAGATGGCTACACCTTC,CASSPLTGDGYTF,TRBV7-9,-,TRBJ1-2,few
TGTGCCAGCTCCTTTTACCTAAATGAGCAGTTCTTC,CASSFYLNEQFF,TRBV5-8,-,TRBJ2-1,-
TGTGCCAGCAGCTTGGGGACAGGGGCCGAAAAACTGTTTTTT,CASSLGTGAEKLFF,TRBV13,TRBD1,TRBJ1-4,-
TGTGCCAGCAATGGAGGGACGGTTGCCACAGATACGCAGTATTTT,CASNGGTVATDTQYF,TRBV2,-,TRBJ2-3,-
TGTGCCAGCAGTTCCCAGGGCACTGAAGCTTTCTTT,CASSSQGTEAFF,TRBV27,-,TRBJ1-1,-
TGCGCCAGCAGCCCTGGGACAGGGGGCATAACTGAAGCTTTCTTT,CASSPGTGGITEAFF,TRBV4-3,TRBD1,TRBJ1-1,-
TGTGCCAGCAGCCTAGGGGCAACCCAACGCACAGATACGCAGTATTTT,CASSLGATQRTDTQYF,TRBV27,-,TRBJ2-3,-